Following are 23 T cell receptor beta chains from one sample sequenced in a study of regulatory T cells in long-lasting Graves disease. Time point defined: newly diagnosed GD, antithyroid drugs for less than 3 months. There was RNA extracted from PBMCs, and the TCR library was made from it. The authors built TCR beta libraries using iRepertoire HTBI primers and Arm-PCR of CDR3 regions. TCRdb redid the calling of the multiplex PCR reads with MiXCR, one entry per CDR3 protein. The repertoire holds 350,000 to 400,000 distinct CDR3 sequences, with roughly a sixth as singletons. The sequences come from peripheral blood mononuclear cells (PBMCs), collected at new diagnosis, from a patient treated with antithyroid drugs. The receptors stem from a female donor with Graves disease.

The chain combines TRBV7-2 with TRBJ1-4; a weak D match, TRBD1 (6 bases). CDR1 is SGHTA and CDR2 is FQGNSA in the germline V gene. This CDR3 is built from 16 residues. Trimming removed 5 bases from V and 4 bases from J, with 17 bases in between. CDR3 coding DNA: TGTGCCAGCAGCCAACTACCGGACAGATATAATGAAAAACTGTTTTTT. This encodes CASSQLPDRYNEKLFF.

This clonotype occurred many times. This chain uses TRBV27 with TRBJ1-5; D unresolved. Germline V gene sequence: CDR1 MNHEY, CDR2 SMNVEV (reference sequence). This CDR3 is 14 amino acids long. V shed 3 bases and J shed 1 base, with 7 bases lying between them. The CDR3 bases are TGTGCCAGCAGTTTGTCCCGAAGCAATCAGCCCCAGCATTTT. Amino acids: CASSLSRSNQPQHF.

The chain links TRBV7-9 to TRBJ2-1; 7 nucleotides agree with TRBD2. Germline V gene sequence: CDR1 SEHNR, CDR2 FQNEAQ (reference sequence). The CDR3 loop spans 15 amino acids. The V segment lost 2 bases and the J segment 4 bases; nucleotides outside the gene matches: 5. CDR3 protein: CASSLTGGRYNEQFF. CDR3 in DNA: TGTGCCAGCAGCTTAACGGGGGGACGGTACAATGAGCAGTTCTTC. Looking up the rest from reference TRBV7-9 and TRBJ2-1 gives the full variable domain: DTGVSQNPRHKITKRGQNVTFRCDPISEHNRLYWYRQTLGQGPEFLTYFQNEAQLEKSRLLSDRFSAERPKGSFSTLEIQRTEQGDSAMYLCASSLTGGRYNEQFFGPGTRLTVL.

CDR3 in amino acids: CSASILASQYF. The CDR3 coding sequence is TGCAGTGCTAGTATACTAGCGTCCCAGTACTTC. The rearrangement links TRBV20-1 to TRBJ2-5, with TRBD2 matching 7 bases. The V gene end was trimmed by 3 bases and the J gene end by 9 bases; junction bases not matched to a gene: 4. The germline V gene encodes CDR1 DFQATT and CDR2 SNEGSKA (reference sequence). The CDR3 is made up of 11 amino acids.

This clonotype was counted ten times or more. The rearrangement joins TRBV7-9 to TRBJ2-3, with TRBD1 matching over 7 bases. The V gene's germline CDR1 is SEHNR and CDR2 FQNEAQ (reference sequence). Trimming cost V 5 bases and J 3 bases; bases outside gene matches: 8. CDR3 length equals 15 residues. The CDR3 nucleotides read TGTGCCAGCAGCCCCGGGCCCAGGGGGACAGATACGCAGTATTTT. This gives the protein CASSPGPRGTDTQYF.

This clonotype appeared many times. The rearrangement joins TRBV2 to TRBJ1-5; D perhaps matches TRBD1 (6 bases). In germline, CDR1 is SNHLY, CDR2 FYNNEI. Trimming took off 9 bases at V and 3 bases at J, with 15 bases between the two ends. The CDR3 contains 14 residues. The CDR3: CASDKTGFNQPQHF. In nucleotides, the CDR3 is TGTGCCAGTGACAAAACAGGGTTCAATCAGCCCCAGCATTTT.

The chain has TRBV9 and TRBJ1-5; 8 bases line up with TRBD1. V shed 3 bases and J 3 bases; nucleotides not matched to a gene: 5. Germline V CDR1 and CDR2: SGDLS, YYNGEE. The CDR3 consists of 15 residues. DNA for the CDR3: TGTGCCAGCAGCGCAACTCAGGGGGCCAATCAGCCCCAGCATTTT. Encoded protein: CASSATQGANQPQHF.

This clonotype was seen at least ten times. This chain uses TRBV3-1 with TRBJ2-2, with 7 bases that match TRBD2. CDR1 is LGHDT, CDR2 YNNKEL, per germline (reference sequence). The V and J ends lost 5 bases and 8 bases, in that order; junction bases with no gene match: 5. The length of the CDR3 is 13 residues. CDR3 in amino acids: CASSSGRFGELFF. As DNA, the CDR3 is TGTGCCAGCAGCTCCGGGAGGTTTGGGGAGCTGTTTTTT.

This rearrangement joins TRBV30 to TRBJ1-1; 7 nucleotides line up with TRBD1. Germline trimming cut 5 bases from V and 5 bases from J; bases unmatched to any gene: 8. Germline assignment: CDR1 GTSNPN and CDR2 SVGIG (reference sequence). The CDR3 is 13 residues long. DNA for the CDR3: TGTGCCTGGGAAACAGGGGTAAGGACTGAAGCTTTCTTT. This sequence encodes CAWETGVRTEAFF.

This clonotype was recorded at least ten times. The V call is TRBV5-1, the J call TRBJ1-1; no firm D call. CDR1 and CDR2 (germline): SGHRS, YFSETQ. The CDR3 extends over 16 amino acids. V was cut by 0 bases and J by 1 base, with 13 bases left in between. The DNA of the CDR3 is TGCGCCAGCAGCTTGGGGACCGTAGATCCGAACACTGAAGCTTTCTTT. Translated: CASSLGTVDPNTEAFF. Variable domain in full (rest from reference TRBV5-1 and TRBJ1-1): KAGVTQTPRYLIKTRGQQVTLSCSPISGHRSVSWYQQTPGQGLQFLFEYFSETQRNKGNFPGRFSGRQFSNSRSEMNVSTLELGDSALYLCASSLGTVDPNTEAFFGQGTRLTVV.

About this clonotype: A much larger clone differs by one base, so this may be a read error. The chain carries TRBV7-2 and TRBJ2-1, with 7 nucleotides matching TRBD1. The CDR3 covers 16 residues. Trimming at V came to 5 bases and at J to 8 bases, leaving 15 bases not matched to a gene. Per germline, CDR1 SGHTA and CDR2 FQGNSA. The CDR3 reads CASSPRDSQAGHEQFF. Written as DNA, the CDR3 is TGTGCCAGCAGCCCCCGGGACAGTCAGGCGGGTCATGAGCAGTTCTTC.

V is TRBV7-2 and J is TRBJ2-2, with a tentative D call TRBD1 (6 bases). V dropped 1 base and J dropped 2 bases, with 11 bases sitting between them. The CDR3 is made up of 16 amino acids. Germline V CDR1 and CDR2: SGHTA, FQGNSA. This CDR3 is CASSLVSGTNTGELFF. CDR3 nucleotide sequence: TGTGCCAGCAGCTTAGTCTCCGGGACAAACACCGGGGAGCTGTTTTTT.

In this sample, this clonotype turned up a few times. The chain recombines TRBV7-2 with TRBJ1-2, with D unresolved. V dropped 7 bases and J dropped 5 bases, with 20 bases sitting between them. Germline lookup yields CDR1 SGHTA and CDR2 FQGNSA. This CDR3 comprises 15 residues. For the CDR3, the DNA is TGTGCCAGCACCCTACCCCCGGCGGACTCTTATGGCTACACCTTC. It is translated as CASTLPPADSYGYTF.

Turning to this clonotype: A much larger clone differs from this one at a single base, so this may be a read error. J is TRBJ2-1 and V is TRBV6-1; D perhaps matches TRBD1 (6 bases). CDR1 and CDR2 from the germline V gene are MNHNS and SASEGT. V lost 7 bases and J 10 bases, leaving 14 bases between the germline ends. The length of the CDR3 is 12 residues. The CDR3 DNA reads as TGTGCCAGCAAAACGGGACACTACGAGCAGTTCTTC. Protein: CASKTGHYEQFF.

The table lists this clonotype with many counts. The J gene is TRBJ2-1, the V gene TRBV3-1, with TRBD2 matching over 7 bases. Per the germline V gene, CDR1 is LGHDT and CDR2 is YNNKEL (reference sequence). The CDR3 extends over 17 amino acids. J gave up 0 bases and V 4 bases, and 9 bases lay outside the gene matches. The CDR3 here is CASSPRLALSSYNEQFF. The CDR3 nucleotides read TGTGCCAGCAGCCCCCGACTAGCCCTGAGCTCCTACAATGAGCAGTTCTTC.

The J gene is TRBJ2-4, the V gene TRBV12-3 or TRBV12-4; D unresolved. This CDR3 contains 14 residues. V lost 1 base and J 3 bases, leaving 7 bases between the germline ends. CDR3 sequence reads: CASSLGGNKNIQYF. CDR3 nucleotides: TGTGCCAGCAGTTTAGGGGGAAACAAAAACATTCAGTACTTC.

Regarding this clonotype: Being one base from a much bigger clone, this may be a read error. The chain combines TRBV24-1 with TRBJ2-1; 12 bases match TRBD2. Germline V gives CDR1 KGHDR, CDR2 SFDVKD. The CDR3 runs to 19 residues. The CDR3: CATRWEQTKGLAGYKEQFF. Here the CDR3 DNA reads TGTGCCACCAGATGGGAACAAACCAAGGGACTAGCGGGTTACAAGGAGCAGTTCTTC.

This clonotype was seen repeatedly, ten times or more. The CDR3 loop is CASSYPDRGQTEAFF. CDR3 DNA sequence: TGTGCCAGCAGCTACCCAGACAGGGGGCAAACTGAAGCTTTCTTT. The chain employs TRBV5-4 and TRBJ1-1, with TRBD1 matching over 10 bases. Germline assignment: CDR1 SGHNT and CDR2 YYREEE (reference sequence). CDR3 length: 15 amino acids. V gave up 3 bases and J gave up 5 bases; unmatched junction bases: 7.

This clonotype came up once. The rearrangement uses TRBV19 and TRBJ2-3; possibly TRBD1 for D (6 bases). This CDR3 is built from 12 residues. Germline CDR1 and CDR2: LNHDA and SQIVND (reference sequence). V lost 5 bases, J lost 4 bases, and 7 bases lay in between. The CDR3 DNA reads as TGTGCCAGTAGTTGGACAGCAGATACGCAGTATTTT. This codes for CASSWTADTQYF.

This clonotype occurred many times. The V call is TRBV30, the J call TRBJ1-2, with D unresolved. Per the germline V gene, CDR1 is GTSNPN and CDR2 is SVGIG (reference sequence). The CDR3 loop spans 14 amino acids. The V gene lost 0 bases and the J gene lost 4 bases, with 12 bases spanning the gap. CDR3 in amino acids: CAWSVLWMPYGYTF. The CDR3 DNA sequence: TGTGCCTGGAGTGTACTATGGATGCCCTATGGCTACACCTTC.

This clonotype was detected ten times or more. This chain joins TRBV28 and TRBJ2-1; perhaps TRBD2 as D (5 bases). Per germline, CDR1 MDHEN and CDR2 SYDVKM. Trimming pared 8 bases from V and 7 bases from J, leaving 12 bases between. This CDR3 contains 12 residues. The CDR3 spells CASGSSGNEQFF. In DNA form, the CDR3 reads TGTGCCAGCGGGTCCTCGGGGAATGAGCAGTTCTTC. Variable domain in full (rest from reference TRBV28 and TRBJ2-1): DVKVTQSSRYLVKRTGEKVFLECVQDMDHENMFWYRQDPGLGLRLIYFSYDVKMKEKGDIPEGYSVSREKKERFSLILESASTNQTSMYLCASGSSGNEQFFGPGTRLTVL.

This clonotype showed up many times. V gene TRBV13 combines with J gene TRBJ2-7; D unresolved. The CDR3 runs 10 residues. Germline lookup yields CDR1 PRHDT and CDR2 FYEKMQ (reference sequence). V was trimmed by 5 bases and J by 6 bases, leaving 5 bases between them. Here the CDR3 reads CASSPSEQYF. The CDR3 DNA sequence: TGTGCCAGCAGCCCCAGCGAGCAGTACTTC.

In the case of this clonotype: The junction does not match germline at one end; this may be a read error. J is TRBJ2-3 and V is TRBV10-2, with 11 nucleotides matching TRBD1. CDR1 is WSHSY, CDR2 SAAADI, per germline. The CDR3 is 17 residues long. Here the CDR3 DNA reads TGCGCCAGCAGTCCCAGGGCCGGGACAGGGGGTCTAGATACGCGGTATTTT. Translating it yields CASSPRAGTGGLDTRYF.